These 30 T cell receptor beta chains share one sample of origin, sequenced in a study of blood T cell repertoires in COVID-19. Sequenced by immunoSEQ multiplex PCR; TCRdb stores in-frame clones only, minus some. The data hold 85,000 to 120,000 clones, with 91% observed a single time. The sample taken for sequencing was peripheral blood. These receptors all stem from a man between 18 and 35 years old with acute or convalescent COVID-19.

The chain employs TRBV29-1 and TRBJ1-5; a weak D match, TRBD1 (5 bases). The CDR3 extends over 14 amino acids. Deletions cut 3 bases from V and 1 base from J, with 10 bases between. Germline V gene lookup returns CDR1 SQVTM and CDR2 ANQGSEA. The CDR3 DNA reads TGCAGCGTTGATTCAGGGAACAGCAATCAGCCCCAGCATTTT. This codes for CSVDSGNSNQPQHF.

The chain carries TRBV5-4 and TRBJ1-2, with a tentative D call TRBD1 (6 bases). CDR1 and CDR2 (germline): SGHNT, YYREEE (reference sequence). This CDR3 has 13 amino acids. V lost 1 base to trimming and J lost 7 bases, with 11 bases between them. The CDR3 loop reads CASSLSGVSGYTF. In nucleotides, the CDR3 is TGTGCCAGCAGCTTGTCAGGGGTGTCTGGCTACACCTTC.

This chain connects TRBV6-6 to TRBJ1-1; 7 nucleotides line up with TRBD1. Germline CDR1 reads MNHNY; CDR2 reads SVGAGI (reference sequence). The CDR3 extends over 16 amino acids. J was trimmed by 4 bases and V by 2 bases; bases with no gene match: 10. The CDR3 sequence is CASSYRPGPGGTEAFF. The CDR3 nucleotides are TGTGCCAGCAGTTACCGTCCAGGCCCAGGGGGCACTGAAGCTTTCTTT.

The chain combines TRBV6-5 with TRBJ1-2, with no clear D. Deletions cut 7 bases from V and 3 bases from J, with 15 bases between. Germline V lookup: CDR1 MNHEY, CDR2 SVGAGI. This CDR3 is 14 amino acids long. In DNA, the CDR3 is TGTGCCAGCACTGTCGGGCGAGGGTACTATGGCTACACCTTC. Its protein is CASTVGRGYYGYTF.

The rearrangement joins TRBV5-1 to TRBJ2-3, with 10 bases fitting TRBD2. V shed 4 bases and J 6 bases; nucleotides not matched to a gene: 8. Germline CDR1 is SGHRS and CDR2 is YFSETQ. This CDR3 is 15 amino acids long. Here the CDR3 DNA reads TGCGCCAGCAGCGTTAGCGGGGGGCCCCGTGATACGCAGTATTTT. Encoded protein: CASSVSGGPRDTQYF.

The chain carries TRBV11-3 and TRBJ2-7; tentatively, D is TRBD1 (5 bases). The CDR3 is 13 residues long. Germline V gene sequence: CDR1 SGHNT, CDR2 YENEEA. V shed 5 bases and J shed 6 bases, with 14 bases lying between them. In nucleotides, the CDR3 is TGTGCCAGCAGCGGGGCATTAGGCGGCGAGCAGTACTTC. Translation gives CASSGALGGEQYF.

The rearrangement links TRBV5-6 to TRBJ2-7; 10 nucleotides match TRBD1. CDR3 length: 15 amino acids. The V segment lost 5 bases and the J segment 4 bases; nucleotides outside the gene matches: 9. Germline loops: CDR1 SGHDT, CDR2 YYEEEE. The CDR3 DNA sequence: TGTGCCAGCAGTTCGGGACAGGGGATATATTACGAGCAGTACTTC. Translated, it gives CASSSGQGIYYEQYF. The variable domain in full, completed from reference TRBV5-6 and TRBJ2-7, reads DAGVTQSPTHLIKTRGQQVTLRCSPKSGHDTVSWYQQALGQGPQFIFQYYEEEERQRGNFPDRFSGHQFPNYSSELNVNALLLGDSALYLCASSSGQGIYYEQYFGPGTRLTVT.

In this sample, this clone turned up once. This sequence joins TRBV19 and TRBJ1-1, with D possibly TRBD1 on 5 matching bases. CDR1 LNHDA and CDR2 SQIVND come from the germline V gene (reference sequence). The CDR3 length is 15 residues. V was shortened by 2 bases and J by 5 bases, with 15 bases between the two germline ends. CDR3 loop: CASSIQGLGKTEAFF. The CDR3 nucleotides are TGTGCCAGTAGTATACAGGGCCTGGGCAAGACTGAAGCTTTCTTT.

This clone was recorded only once. J is TRBJ2-4 and V is TRBV2; a weak D match, TRBD2 (5 bases). There are 15 residues in the CDR3. Germline CDR1 reads SNHLY; CDR2 reads FYNNEI. Trimming stripped 6 bases from V and 3 bases from J, with 15 bases between. The CDR3 spells CASRKGRGSKNIQYF. In DNA, the CDR3 is TGTGCCAGCAGAAAGGGCCGTGGGAGCAAAAACATTCAGTACTTC.

V and J are TRBV13 and TRBJ2-2; 8 nucleotides match TRBD2. The length of the CDR3 is 16 residues. Trimming removed 6 bases from V and 0 bases from J; junction bases left unmatched: 6. Germline CDR1 and CDR2: PRHDT and FYEKMQ (reference sequence). The CDR3 sequence: CASRDAGGSNTGELFF. The CDR3 nucleotides are TGTGCCAGCAGAGATGCGGGGGGCTCGAACACCGGGGAGCTGTTTTTT.

This clone appeared a single time. The genes are TRBV20-1 and TRBJ1-2; tentatively, D is TRBD1 (6 bases). The germline CDR1 and CDR2 sequences are DFQATT and SNEGSKA (reference sequence). The CDR3 is made up of 18 amino acids. The V and J ends lost 3 bases and 0 bases respectively, with 23 bases between them. CDR3 DNA: TGCAGTGCTAGTGCCCCAGACGGGACACTACGGACTAACTATGGCTACACCTTC. Translating it yields CSASAPDGTLRTNYGYTF.

This sequence joins TRBV7-6 and TRBJ1-1; TRBD1 might be the D (5 bases). V was cut by 6 bases and J by 7 bases, with 9 bases left in between. The CDR3 is 11 residues long. Per germline, CDR1 SGHVS and CDR2 FNYEAQ. CDR3 coding DNA: TGTGCCAGCAGTCCAGGGCTTGAAGCTTTCTTT. Protein product: CASSPGLEAFF.

This chain links TRBV29-1 with TRBJ2-3; D unresolved. Looked up from germline, CDR1 is SQVTM and CDR2 is ANQGSEA. This CDR3 contains 10 residues. The V and J ends lost 6 bases and 3 bases respectively, with 4 bases between them. In nucleotides, the CDR3 is TGCAGCGTATCGACAGATACGCAGTATTTT. Its protein is CSVSTDTQYF.

This clone occurred once. V usage is TRBV2 and J usage is TRBJ2-1; 16 bases are shared with TRBD2. The CDR3 runs 14 residues. V gave up 8 bases and J gave up 7 bases; unmatched junction bases: 2. The V gene's germline CDR1 is SNHLY and CDR2 FYNNEI. CDR3 loop: CASEGLAGGNEQFF. CDR3 DNA: TGTGCCAGCGAGGGACTAGCGGGGGGGAATGAGCAGTTCTTC.

The chain is built from TRBV5-6 and TRBJ2-6; no clear D gene. Trimming removed 0 bases from V and 0 bases from J, with 7 bases in between. This CDR3 comprises 16 residues. CDR1 is SGHDT, CDR2 YYEEEE, per germline. As DNA, the CDR3 is TGTGCCAGCAGCTTGGTTACGAGCTCTGGGGCCAACGTCCTGACTTTC. It encodes CASSLVTSSGANVLTF.

The V call is TRBV25-1, the J call TRBJ1-1; D is perhaps TRBD1 (5 bases). The CDR3 extends over 15 amino acids. Germline CDR1 is MGHDK and CDR2 is SYGVNS. Trimming removed 6 bases from V and 6 bases from J, with 20 bases in between. In DNA form, the CDR3 reads TGTGCCAGCAGCGAGTTAGTCGGGGGATACCCTGAAGCTTTCTTT. Its protein is CASSELVGGYPEAFF.

V and J are TRBV7-2 and TRBJ2-1; D gene uncertain. CDR1 SGHTA and CDR2 FQGNSA come from the germline V gene. The CDR3 is made up of 17 amino acids. V shed 1 base and J shed 0 bases, with 13 bases lying between them. The DNA of the CDR3 is TGTGCCAGCAGCTTAGTTGAGGTCGGATACTCCTACAATGAGCAGTTCTTC. Amino acids: CASSLVEVGYSYNEQFF.

This chain uses TRBV19 with TRBJ1-2; 9 positions match TRBD1. Germline assignment: CDR1 LNHDA and CDR2 SQIVND (reference sequence). The ends lost 6 bases at V and 0 bases at J; junction bases unmatched: 8. The CDR3 has 16 amino acids. The CDR3 DNA sequence: TGTGCCAGTAGACCTCCGGGACAGGGTTCTAACTATGGCTACACCTTC. Translating gives CASRPPGQGSNYGYTF.

V gene TRBV9 combines with J gene TRBJ2-3; D possibly corresponds to TRBD2 (7 bases). Trimming left V 4 bases short and J 0 bases short, with 18 bases between. Germline-derived CDR1 and CDR2 are SGDLS and YYNGEE. This CDR3 has 17 amino acids. The CDR3 loop reads CASSSPGGHPSTDTQYF. The CDR3 DNA sequence: TGTGCCAGCAGCTCCCCCGGGGGGCACCCTAGCACAGATACGCAGTATTTT.

The chain employs TRBV7-9 and TRBJ1-1; 9 bases are shared with TRBD1. V gave up 1 base and J gave up 8 bases; unmatched junction bases: 8. The CDR3 contains 15 residues. Germline V CDR1 and CDR2: SEHNR, FQNEAQ (reference sequence). The CDR3 region has the DNA TGTGCCAGCAGCTTAGTAAGCGGACAGGGGACCGAAGCTTTCTTT. Translating gives CASSLVSGQGTEAFF.

This clone was recorded only once. The genes are TRBV27 and TRBJ2-1, with a weak D call TRBD1 (5 bases). The CDR3 loop spans 16 amino acids. From germline, CDR1 is MNHEY and CDR2 SMNVEV (reference sequence). V was trimmed by 1 base and J by 0 bases, leaving 10 bases between them. The CDR3 is CASSLFRQSSYNEQFF. For the CDR3, the DNA is TGTGCCAGCAGTTTATTTCGACAGAGCTCCTACAATGAGCAGTTCTTC.

This sequence joins TRBV5-1 and TRBJ1-1; 8 bases line up with TRBD1. Germline-derived CDR1 and CDR2 are SGHRS and YFSETQ. V lost 4 bases and J lost 1; bases outside the gene matches: 12. The length of the CDR3 is 17 residues. The CDR3 loop reads CASSPFNAGQGNTEAFF. As DNA, the CDR3 is TGCGCCAGCAGCCCCTTTAATGCTGGACAGGGGAACACTGAAGCTTTCTTT.

V and J are TRBV5-3 and TRBJ1-3, with 7 positions matching TRBD1. TRBV5-3 is marked as an open reading frame, function uncertain. V trimming: 4 bases; J trimming: 0 bases; junction bases outside the gene matches: 7. This CDR3 is 16 amino acids long. CDR3 residues: CARSHRGPYSGNTIYF. The CDR3 DNA is TGTGCCAGAAGCCACAGGGGCCCCTACTCTGGAAACACCATATATTTT.

A few counts support this clone. The chain has TRBV27 and TRBJ1-5; a possible D gene is TRBD1 (6 bases). The V gene's germline CDR1 is MNHEY and CDR2 SMNVEV (reference sequence). This CDR3 comprises 19 residues. V shed 6 bases and J shed 3 bases, with 27 bases lying between them. The CDR3 DNA follows: TGTGCCAGCAGCCAGGGGAGGGCGTTTGGAGGGGATCTCAATCAGCCCCAGCATTTT. It is translated as CASSQGRAFGGDLNQPQHF.

This chain uses TRBV7-6 with TRBJ1-4, with 8 nucleotides matching TRBD1. Trimming took 5 bases from V and 7 from J; bases not matched to a gene: 6. The CDR3 is 14 amino acids. Looked up from germline, CDR1 is SGHVS and CDR2 is FNYEAQ. This CDR3 is CASSETGGREKLFF. The CDR3 coding sequence is TGTGCCAGCAGCGAAACAGGGGGGCGTGAAAAACTGTTTTTT. Filled out from reference TRBV7-6 and TRBJ1-4, the complete variable domain reads GAGVSQSPRYKVTKRGQDVALRCDPISGHVSLYWYRQALGQGPEFLTYFNYEAQQDKSGLPNDRFSAERPEGSISTLTIQRTEQRDSAMYRCASSETGGREKLFFGSGTQLSVL.

The V call is TRBV28, the J call TRBJ2-7, with D possibly matching TRBD2 (7 bases). V shed 0 bases and J shed 1 base, with 13 bases lying between them. The V gene's germline CDR1 is MDHEN and CDR2 SYDVKM. The CDR3 extends over 16 amino acids. The DNA for the CDR3 is TGTGCCAGCAGTTTATGGGGGGGGGACACTTCCTACGAGCAGTACTTC. It codes for CASSLWGGDTSYEQYF. Supplemented by reference TRBV28 and TRBJ2-7, the full variable domain reads DVKVTQSSRYLVKRTGEKVFLECVQDMDHENMFWYRQDPGLGLRLIYFSYDVKMKEKGDIPEGYSVSREKKERFSLILESASTNQTSMYLCASSLWGGDTSYEQYFGPGTRLTVT.

The chain combines TRBV19 with TRBJ1-1, with D perhaps matching TRBD1 (5 bases). Per germline, CDR1 LNHDA and CDR2 SQIVND (reference sequence). The V end lost 7 bases, the J end lost 10 bases, and 13 bases lay between the germline ends. The CDR3 totals 11 residues. CDR3 residues: CASTDLRGAFF. Written as DNA, the CDR3 is TGTGCCAGTACAGACTTAAGGGGAGCTTTCTTT.

The chain couples TRBV6-5 to TRBJ1-3; 8 positions agree with TRBD1. Losses at the gene ends were 6 bases for V and 5 bases for J; bases not matched to a gene: 9. The CDR3 length is 15 residues. The germline V gene has CDR1 MNHEY and CDR2 SVGAGI. The CDR3 nucleotides read TGTGCCAGCAGCTCACCTAGGACAGGGAGAAACACCATATATTTT. It translates to CASSSPRTGRNTIYF.

The chain uses TRBV24-1 and TRBJ2-2, with 7 bases aligning to TRBD1. The CDR3 length is 17 residues. Germline loops: CDR1 KGHDR, CDR2 SFDVKD. The V gene end was trimmed by 4 bases and the J gene end by 2 bases; junction bases not matched to a gene: 9. The CDR3 DNA reads TGTGCCACCAGTGACCCATCCGGGACAGATAACACCGGGGAGCTGTTTTTT. It is translated as CATSDPSGTDNTGELFF.

V and J are TRBV19 and TRBJ2-1; 13 nucleotides line up with TRBD2. This CDR3 is built from 15 residues. Germline V gene sequence: CDR1 LNHDA, CDR2 SQIVND (reference sequence). V gave up 5 bases and J gave up 8 bases; unmatched junction bases: 6. CDR3 DNA: TGTGCCAGTAGTTTGAGGACTAGCGGGAGAGATGAGCAGTTCTTC. Translation gives CASSLRTSGRDEQFF.